This paragraph reports one T cell receptor (beta chain). The antigen is undetermined. The data are from a study of graft-versus-host responses after intestinal transplantation. Findings of the study overall: Declines in HvG clones occurring early post-transplant were associated with peak circulating GvH clone levels. Analysis identified GvH clones in recipient marrow, with some appearing first in ileum or blood.

Sequencing was performed with immunoSEQ multiplex PCR; in TCRdb, only in-frame clones are kept and a portion is missing. There are approximately 88,000 clones in the sample; about 95% occur only once, and approximately 0.2% lies in the top ten. Germline assignment: CDR1 LNHDA and CDR2 SQIVND (reference sequence). CDR3 length: 15 amino acids. J gave up 0 bases and V 7 bases, and 6 bases lay outside the gene matches. Sequenced material: unstimulated CD4+ T cells sorted from spleen or lymph node cells, taken before transplant. This clonotype originated in a human donor who was the organ donor for an intestinal transplant. V gene TRBV19 combines with J gene TRBJ1-5; 7 bases are shared with TRBD1. In DNA form, the CDR3 reads TGTGCCAGTACCGGGGGACAGTTTAGCAATCAGCCCCAGCATTTT. As protein: CASTGGQFSNQPQHF.